The present TCR beta chain was sequenced within a study of T cells in localized non-small cell lung cancer. The germline V and J ends were trimmed by 6 bases and 3 bases, with 11 bases remaining between them. The CDR3 is made up of 14 amino acids. Germline loops: CDR1 MDHEN, CDR2 SYDVKM. A note on this clone: Its antigen is not identified.

Profiling relied on immunoSEQ multiplex PCR, and the TCRdb table lists in-frame clones only, not all of them. Counted here are more than 11,000 clones, around 90% occurring once; the ten biggest clones make up approximately 2.7%. The study's findings and limits: Median detection of top 100 tumor clones in adjacent lung was about 52 clones. A denser population of T cells in blood accompanied longer overall survival.

The TCR was taken from a man aged 35 to 69 with stage III lung adenocarcinoma. The V and J genes are TRBV28 and TRBJ2-2; D is unresolved. This material consisted of peripheral blood mononuclear cells, taken before any cancer treatment. CDR3 nucleotide sequence: TGTGCCAGCAGCCGTTACAAGGACACCGGGGAGCTGTTTTTT. It is translated as CASSRYKDTGELFF.